What follows are 27 T cell receptor beta chains derived from one specimen sequenced in a study of immune evolution from preneoplasia to lung adenocarcinoma. TCRdb's copy holds only in-frame clones and misses some; the assay was immunoSEQ multiplex PCR. The repertoire consists of fewer than 12,000 clones, with around four fifths occurring once and the leading ten covering around 3.5%. The sample was FFPE minimally invasive lung adenocarcinoma tissue. These receptors were taken from a person aged 65-85 years with lung adenocarcinoma.

The chain is built from TRBV29-1 and TRBJ2-2; the D is unclear. This CDR3 region has 16 residues. The germline V and J ends were trimmed by 2 bases and 0 bases, with 13 bases remaining between them. Germline loops: CDR1 SQVTM, CDR2 ANQGSEA. DNA of the CDR3: TGCAGCGTTGAATATGTAGGACGCTCGAACACCGGGGAGCTGTTTTTT. Its translation: CSVEYVGRSNTGELFF.

The rearrangement links TRBV7-8 to TRBJ1-5; 11 bases are shared with TRBD1. Germline assignment: CDR1 SGHVS and CDR2 FQNEAQ. The CDR3 is 19 amino acids. With 2 bases clipped from V and 5 bases from J, the junction kept 14 bases outside the gene matches. The CDR3 reads CASSLSGARDRGFYQPQHF. Written as DNA, the CDR3 is TGTGCCAGCAGCTTAAGTGGGGCCCGGGACAGGGGGTTCTATCAGCCCCAGCATTTT.

This chain connects TRBV27 to TRBJ2-7; no definite D call. Trimming pared 5 bases from V and 0 bases from J, leaving 11 bases between. The CDR3 totals 14 residues. Per the germline V gene, CDR1 is MNHEY and CDR2 is SMNVEV (reference sequence). The CDR3 sequence: CASSPLPGSYEQYF. The CDR3, as DNA: TGTGCCAGCAGTCCTCTGCCCGGCTCCTACGAGCAGTACTTC.

The chain employs TRBV11-3 and TRBJ2-1; D remains ambiguous. Germline V gene data show CDR1 as SGHNT and CDR2 as YENEEA. The V end was cut by 4 bases, the J end by 3 bases, with 10 bases between. This CDR3 comprises 14 residues. The CDR3 bases are TGTGCCAGCAGCTCGGACGGAAACTACAATGAGCAGTTCTTC. Amino acid sequence: CASSSDGNYNEQFF.

The V gene is TRBV28, the J gene TRBJ1-1; D remains ambiguous. This CDR3 spans 13 amino acids. V lost 4 bases and J 6 bases, leaving 12 bases between the germline ends. Per germline, CDR1 MDHEN and CDR2 SYDVKM. CDR3 sequence (DNA): TGTGCCAGCAGTTCCTCCGGACGATCTGAAGCTTTCTTT. It encodes CASSSSGRSEAFF.

The chain employs TRBV19 and TRBJ2-7; a possible D gene is TRBD1 (5 bases). This CDR3 spans 15 amino acids. The germline gives CDR1 LNHDA, CDR2 SQIVND (reference sequence). V lost 3 bases and J lost 3, with 15 bases in between. In DNA, the CDR3 is TGTGCCAGTAGTATCGGTATAACAGGCTTCTACGAGCAGTACTTC. Translation gives CASSIGITGFYEQYF.

The chain carries TRBV2 and TRBJ2-7, with D possibly TRBD1 on 5 matching bases. This CDR3 has 12 amino acids. The germline V and J ends were trimmed by 4 bases and 4 bases, with 8 bases remaining between them. Per germline, CDR1 SNHLY and CDR2 FYNNEI. CDR3 amino acids: CASSGTPYEQYF. The CDR3 coding sequence is TGTGCCAGCAGTGGGACACCGTACGAGCAGTACTTC.

This chain links TRBV15 with TRBJ1-2; D unclear. The CDR3 loop spans 15 amino acids. CDR1 is LNHNV, CDR2 YYDKDF, per germline (reference sequence). Trimming shortened V by 0 bases and J by 0 bases, and 8 bases separated the two germline ends. In nucleotides, the CDR3 is TGTGCCACCAGCAGAGATCGCTTAGCTAACTATGGCTACACCTTC. It is translated as CATSRDRLANYGYTF. Drawing the rest from reference TRBV15 and TRBJ1-2, the complete variable domain is DAMVIQNPRYQVTQFGKPVTLSCSQTLNHNVMYWYQQKSSQAPKLLFHYYDKDFNNEADTPDNFQSRRPNTSFCFLDIRSPGLGDTAMYLCATSRDRLANYGYTFGSGTRLTVV.

The genes are TRBV30 and TRBJ1-4; a possible D gene is TRBD1 (6 bases). Looked up from germline, CDR1 is GTSNPN and CDR2 is SVGIG (reference sequence). V was trimmed by 4 bases and J by 6 bases, leaving 21 bases between them. There are 16 residues in the CDR3. The CDR3 loop is CAWKKGVGSEYEKLFF. The CDR3 nucleotides are TGTGCCTGGAAGAAGGGGGTGGGGTCTGAGTATGAAAAACTGTTTTTT.

This clone showed up just once. The V call is TRBV27, the J call TRBJ1-1; unclear D gene. Germline-derived CDR1 and CDR2 are MNHEY and SMNVEV (reference sequence). The CDR3 is 13 residues long. V was cut by 3 bases and J by 3 bases, with 8 bases left in between. CDR3 nucleotide sequence: TGTGCCAGCAGTTTCTCTCCTCACACTGAAGCTTTCTTT. Amino acid sequence: CASSFSPHTEAFF.

The chain employs TRBV7-9 and TRBJ1-1; D is unresolved. CDR1 and CDR2 from the germline V gene are SEHNR and FQNEAQ (reference sequence). The CDR3 is made up of 12 amino acids. Trimming pared 5 bases from V and 6 bases from J, leaving 10 bases between. The CDR3 coding sequence is TGTGCCAGCAGCCCCGAGGTCTCTGAAGCTTTCTTT. Its protein is CASSPEVSEAFF.

This chain uses TRBV5-6 with TRBJ1-2; D call uncertain. The germline V gene encodes CDR1 SGHDT and CDR2 YYEEEE. Trimming stripped 4 bases from V and 0 bases from J, with 10 bases between. CDR3 size: 14 residues. CDR3 residues: CASSQSSANYGYTF. The CDR3 DNA reads TGTGCCAGCAGCCAGTCCTCCGCTAACTATGGCTACACCTTC.

The gene calls are TRBV2 and TRBJ1-1; D remains unclear. The CDR3 is 13 residues long. Trimming cost V 1 base and J 4 bases, with 7 bases left between them. Germline assignment: CDR1 SNHLY and CDR2 FYNNEI. The DNA of the CDR3 is TGTGCCAGCAGTGAAGGTTGGGGCACTGAAGCTTTCTTT. This encodes CASSEGWGTEAFF.

V usage is TRBV11-2 and J usage is TRBJ2-1, with TRBD2 identical over 16 bases. Germline assignment: CDR1 SGHAT and CDR2 FQNNGV. This CDR3 has 18 amino acids. J lost 4 bases, V lost 5 bases, and 8 bases had no gene match. The chain's CDR3 is CASSEGLAGGRVYNEQFF. The CDR3 nucleotides are TGTGCCAGCAGCGAGGGACTAGCGGGGGGGCGTGTTTACAATGAGCAGTTCTTC.

J is TRBJ2-1 and V is TRBV11-2; unclear D gene. This CDR3 is built from 14 residues. The V end was cut by 3 bases, the J end by 1 base, with 7 bases between. Germline V gives CDR1 SGHAT, CDR2 FQNNGV. CDR3 DNA sequence: TGTGCCAGCAGCTTCAGGTTTTCCTACAATGAGCAGTTCTTC. Residues: CASSFRFSYNEQFF.

The rearrangement uses TRBV5-5 and TRBJ2-7, with 8 bases aligning to TRBD1. The CDR3 sequence is 17 residues long. Germline trimming cut 0 bases from V and 7 bases from J; bases unmatched to any gene: 15. Germline values: CDR1 SGHKS, CDR2 YYEKEE (reference sequence). CDR3 in DNA: TGTGCCAGCAGCTTGGACGGAAAGACAGGGGCTCTGATAGAGCAGTACTTC. Its translation is CASSLDGKTGALIEQYF.

This sequence joins TRBV7-8 and TRBJ2-3; D is perhaps TRBD2 (5 bases). The CDR3 runs to 14 residues. The V gene lost 2 bases and the J gene lost 2 bases, with 8 bases spanning the gap. The germline gives CDR1 SGHVS, CDR2 FQNEAQ. This chain's CDR3 is CASSLRETTDTQYF. CDR3 bases: TGTGCCAGCAGCTTAAGGGAGACCACAGATACGCAGTATTTT.

Concerning this clone itself: This same CDR3 is encoded by further DNA sequences in the sample. The CDR3 DNA reads as TGCGCCAGCAGCCCGCGGGGGGATAGCAATCAGCCCCAGCATTTT. Amino acids: CASSPRGDSNQPQHF. This chain connects TRBV5-1 to TRBJ1-5; D is possibly TRBD1 (5 bases). Germline loops: CDR1 SGHRS, CDR2 YFSETQ. The CDR3 totals 15 residues. Trimming took off 4 bases at V and 0 bases at J, with 11 bases between the two ends.

The chain is built from TRBV10-3 and TRBJ2-5; 14 bases are shared with TRBD2. Germline values: CDR1 ENHRY, CDR2 SYGVKD. Trimming at V came to 6 bases and at J to 7 bases, leaving 7 bases not matched to a gene. This CDR3 has 15 residues. CDR3 in DNA: TGTGCCATCAGGACTAGCGGGGGGGCCCTCGGGACCCAGTACTTC. Amino acids: CAIRTSGGALGTQYF.

This rearrangement joins TRBV30 to TRBJ1-4; no reliable D call. The CDR3 loop spans 12 amino acids. CDR1 is GTSNPN, CDR2 SVGIG, per germline (reference sequence). Trimming took off 0 bases at V and 11 bases at J, with 10 bases between the two ends. CDR3 residues: CAWSVIDGKLFF. The DNA of the CDR3 is TGTGCCTGGAGTGTAATTGACGGGAAACTGTTTTTT. The entire variable domain, with the rest obtained from reference TRBV30 and TRBJ1-4, is as follows: SQTIHQWPATLVQPVGSPLSLECTVEGTSNPNLYWYRQAAGRGLQLLFYSVGIGQISSEVPQNLSASRPQDRQFILSSKKLLLSDSGFYLCAWSVIDGKLFFGSGTQLSVL.

V is TRBV25-1 and J is TRBJ2-1; D unresolved. The CDR3 length is 13 residues. CDR1 and CDR2 from the germline V gene are MGHDK and SYGVNS. V was trimmed by 6 bases and J by 1 base, leaving 7 bases between them. CDR3 sequence: CASSPHSYNEQFF. The CDR3 DNA follows: TGTGCCAGCAGCCCTCATTCCTACAATGAGCAGTTCTTC.

This chain connects TRBV4-1 to TRBJ2-3; 9 nucleotides align to TRBD1. The germline gives CDR1 MGHRA, CDR2 YSYEKL. The CDR3 covers 15 residues. The V segment lost 3 bases and the J segment 4 bases; nucleotides outside the gene matches: 5. The CDR3 reads CASSHGTGRSDTQYF. The CDR3, as DNA: TGCGCCAGCAGCCACGGGACAGGGCGTTCAGATACGCAGTATTTT.

This clone was recorded a few times. The chain carries TRBV2 and TRBJ2-2, with 8 positions matching TRBD2. This CDR3 contains 20 residues. J gave up 2 bases and V 0 bases, and 14 bases lay outside the gene matches. The germline CDR1 and CDR2 sequences are SNHLY and FYNNEI. CDR3 sequence: CASSEAHKMGSGANTGELFF. The DNA for the CDR3 is TGTGCCAGCAGTGAAGCCCATAAAATGGGTAGCGGGGCTAACACCGGGGAGCTGTTTTTT.

The V call is TRBV30, the J call TRBJ2-2; TRBD1 is a possible D gene (6 bases). V was trimmed by 2 bases and J by 4 bases, leaving 17 bases between them. Germline V lookup: CDR1 GTSNPN, CDR2 SVGIG (reference sequence). The CDR3 has 16 amino acids. The DNA for the CDR3 is TGTGCCTGGAGTATCGTGTCAGGGGCGAGCACCGGGGAGCTGTTTTTT. It yields the protein CAWSIVSGASTGELFF.

In its sample, this clone was seen a few times. The V and J genes are TRBV9 and TRBJ2-1; weak D call: TRBD2 (6 bases). The germline gives CDR1 SGDLS, CDR2 YYNGEE. The CDR3 extends over 13 amino acids. V was trimmed by 7 bases and J by 10 bases, leaving 18 bases between them. This CDR3 reads CASGAGTSGEQFF. The CDR3 nucleotides read TGTGCCAGCGGGGCGGGGACGAGCGGGGAGCAGTTCTTC.

This chain links TRBV28 with TRBJ1-1; D is ambiguous. This CDR3 contains 12 residues. The V gene's germline CDR1 is MDHEN and CDR2 SYDVKM. Between the trimmed V and J ends, which lost 6 bases and 2 bases, there was a span of 7 bases. This CDR3 reads CASRRQNTEAFF. CDR3 nucleotide sequence: TGTGCCAGCAGAAGACAAAACACTGAAGCTTTCTTT.

V and J are TRBV28 and TRBJ2-7; D remains ambiguous. This CDR3 contains 13 residues. With 10 bases removed from V and 4 bases from J, the gap between germline ends came to 17 bases. Germline V gene data show CDR1 as MDHEN and CDR2 as SYDVKM. DNA for the CDR3: TGTGCCACCAGACTTGGGGAATTATACGAGCAGTACTTC. This translates into CATRLGELYEQYF.